These 9 T cell receptor beta chains were all obtained from the same sample, sequenced in a study of regulatory T cells in long-lasting Graves disease. Arm-PCR of CDR3 regions with iRepertoire HTBI primers generated TCR beta libraries. TCRdb independently ran MiXCR on the multiplex PCR reads; one entry per CDR3 protein. The sample yields 400,000 to 550,000 distinct CDR3 sequences, around 15% seen once. The time point is: newly diagnosed GD, antithyroid drugs for less than 3 months. With RNA extracted from PBMCs as input, the TCR library was made. These data were likewise used in another study, on T cells in Graves' hyperthyroidism and ophthalmopathy.

Sequencing used peripheral blood mononuclear cells (PBMCs), obtained at new diagnosis, from a patient treated with antithyroid drugs. The receptors were gathered from a woman aged 25-40 years with Graves disease.

With regard to this clonotype: A much larger clone sits a single nucleotide away, making a read error possible. CDR3 sequence reads: CAGSPTSGRTSIAYNEQFF. The CDR3 DNA is TGTGCCGGCAGCCCTACTAGCGGGAGAACCTCCATCGCCTACAATGAGCAGTTCTTC. The chain joins TRBV6-2 or TRBV6-3 to TRBJ2-1; 11 bases are a match to TRBD2. The CDR3 is 19 residues long. The germline V gene encodes CDR1 MNHEY and CDR2 SVGEGT.

The sample holds many counts of this clonotype. V usage is TRBV18 and J usage is TRBJ1-1, with D unresolved. Germline values: CDR1 KGHSH, CDR2 LQKENI. The CDR3 totals 14 residues. V was shortened by 6 bases and J by 3 bases, with 14 bases between the two germline ends. This CDR3 is CASSPAGRDTEAFF. CDR3 in DNA: TGTGCCAGCTCGCCCGCGGGGAGGGACACTGAAGCTTTCTTT. The full variable domain, in which reference TRBV18 and TRBJ1-1 provide the parts outside the CDR3, is NAGVMQNPRHLVRRRGQEARLRCSPMKGHSHVYWYRQLPEEGLKFMVYLQKENIIDESGMPKERFSAEFPKEGPSILRIQQVVRGDSAAYFCASSPAGRDTEAFFGQGTRLTVV.

Turning to this clonotype: A read error may explain this, as a much larger clone is one base away. V is TRBV28 and J is TRBJ2-7, with no clear D. The ends were cut back, 5 bases at V and 2 bases at J, with 16 bases in the middle. Germline CDR1 is MDHEN and CDR2 is SYDVKM. The CDR3 totals 15 residues. CDR3 residues: CASSIPYIRPYEQYF. The CDR3 bases are TGTGCCAGCAGTATCCCCTACATTCGTCCCTACGAGCAGTACTTC.

The chain carries TRBV4-3 and TRBJ1-2; maybe TRBD1 (5 bases). Trimming took off 1 base at V and 5 bases at J, with 14 bases between the two ends. This CDR3 is 15 amino acids long. The V gene's germline CDR1 is LGHNA and CDR2 YSLEER. This chain's CDR3 is CASSQGHRTEYGYTF. DNA for the CDR3: TGCGCCAGCAGCCAAGGCCACAGGACGGAATATGGCTACACCTTC.

This clonotype was recorded at least ten times. This rearrangement joins TRBV6-1 to TRBJ1-2, with a possible D match to TRBD1 (6 bases). Trimming took off 9 bases at V and 3 bases at J, with 17 bases between the two ends. Germline values: CDR1 MNHNS, CDR2 SASEGT. CDR3 length: 14 residues. CDR3: CARGPGEEDYGYTF. The CDR3 DNA follows: TGTGCCAGGGGGCCAGGGGAGGAGGACTATGGCTACACCTTC.

This clonotype was counted many times. Its ends do not fully match the called genes, so a read error is possible. The rearrangement uses TRBV5-1 and TRBJ1-5; unclear D gene. This CDR3 region has 15 residues. Germline loops: CDR1 SGHRS, CDR2 YFSETQ. In nucleotides, the CDR3 is TGTGCCAGCAGCTTGGTGGGAGCGGGTGGTCAGCCCCAGCATTTT. Translation gives CASSLVGAGGQPQHF.

This clonotype was seen repeatedly, ten times or more. The rearrangement links TRBV11-1 to TRBJ1-2; no definite D call. CDR1 is SGHAT and CDR2 is FQDESV in the germline V gene (reference sequence). Trimming took off 1 base at V and 6 bases at J, with 15 bases between the two ends. The CDR3 length is 15 residues. The CDR3 region has the DNA TGTGCCAGCAGCTTAGATGTTGGGAATTGGCATGGCTACACCTTC. This codes for CASSLDVGNWHGYTF.

This clonotype was counted only a few times. This chain links TRBV25-1 with TRBJ2-1; 7 nucleotides match TRBD2. In germline, CDR1 is MGHDK, CDR2 SYGVNS. V shed 4 bases and J 8 bases; nucleotides not matched to a gene: 20. The CDR3 consists of 18 residues. The CDR3 loop reads CASSGRESLRVGGDEQFF. For the CDR3, the DNA is TGTGCCAGCAGTGGGCGGGAGTCGCTCCGTGTGGGGGGGGATGAGCAGTTCTTC.

This clonotype has a count of ten or more. This rearrangement joins TRBV20-1 to TRBJ1-5, with D perhaps TRBD1 (5 bases). Germline values: CDR1 DFQATT, CDR2 SNEGSKA (reference sequence). The CDR3 sequence is 15 residues long. V was trimmed by 6 bases and J by 7 bases, leaving 22 bases between them. Here the CDR3 reads CSAPVGGSGGQPQHF. In DNA form, the CDR3 reads TGCAGTGCCCCTGTTGGAGGGTCTGGGGGACAGCCCCAGCATTTT.